The count of the clone carrying this TCR beta chain is one. Its specificity is not known. Clones were sequenced by immunoSEQ multiplex PCR, and TCRdb holds only the in-frame ones, with some missing. Here the sample spans about 36,000 clones, about 80% being singletons. This record comes from a study of PD-L1 blockade in urothelial cancer. About the study: Specimens of blood held a median count of roughly 150,000 T cells.

Notes on the study in general: Tumor-associated TCR clones expanded more in blood at 3 weeks in patients with durable benefit.

Time point defined: peripheral blood 6 weeks after treatment start. This sequence was found in a man in his forties with urothelial cancer. The sample was PBMCs, taken around atezolizumab (anti-PD-L1) treatment.

CDR3 coding DNA: TGTGCCAGCAAGAGGCTAGCGGTTTACGAGCAGTACTTC. As protein: CASKRLAVYEQYF. V and J are TRBV27 and TRBJ2-7; TRBD2 aligns across 7 bases. This CDR3 has 13 residues. Germline lookup yields CDR1 MNHEY and CDR2 SMNVEV (reference sequence). The V segment lost 7 bases and the J segment 4 bases; nucleotides outside the gene matches: 7.